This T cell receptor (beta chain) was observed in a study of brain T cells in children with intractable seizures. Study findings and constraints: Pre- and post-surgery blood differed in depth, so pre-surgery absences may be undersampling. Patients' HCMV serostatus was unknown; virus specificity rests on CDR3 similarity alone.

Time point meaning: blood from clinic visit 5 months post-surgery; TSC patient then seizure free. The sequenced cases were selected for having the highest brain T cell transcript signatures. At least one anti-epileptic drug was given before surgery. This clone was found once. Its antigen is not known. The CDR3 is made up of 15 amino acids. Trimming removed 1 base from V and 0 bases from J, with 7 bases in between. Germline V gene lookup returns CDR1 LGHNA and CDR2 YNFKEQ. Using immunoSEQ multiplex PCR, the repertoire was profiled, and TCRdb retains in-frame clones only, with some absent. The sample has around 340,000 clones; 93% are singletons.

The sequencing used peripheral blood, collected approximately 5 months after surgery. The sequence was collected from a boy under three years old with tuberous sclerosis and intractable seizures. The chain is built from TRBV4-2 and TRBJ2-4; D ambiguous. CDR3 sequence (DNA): TGTGCCAGCAGCCAAGGGCAGCTAGCCAAAAACATTCAGTACTTC. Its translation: CASSQGQLAKNIQYF.